The 26 T cell receptor beta chains in this list originate from one sample, sequenced in a study of cytomegalovirus exposure and HLA in healthy donors. PCR was performed using 60 Vbeta and 13 Jbeta primers. Libraries were prepared by immunoSEQ multiplex PCR; TCRdb keeps only in-frame clonotypes and omits some of them. The sample holds approximately 220,000 clones, 80% to 90% seen once. The sequencing input was PBMCs. These receptors all come from a man younger than 40 in good health and CMV-seronegative.

The chain links TRBV6-6 to TRBJ2-7; possible D gene TRBD1, 6 bases. This CDR3 has 14 residues. V was trimmed by 6 bases and J by 3 bases, leaving 15 bases between them. Germline assignment: CDR1 MNHNY and CDR2 SVGAGI (reference sequence). This CDR3 reads CASRPRDTYYEQYF. Here the CDR3 DNA reads TGTGCCAGCAGACCCCGGGACACTTACTACGAGCAGTACTTC.

The CDR3 DNA follows: TGTGCCAGTAGTATCCTCCCGACAGGTCCTAACTATGGCTACACCTTC. This encodes CASSILPTGPNYGYTF. This chain connects TRBV19 to TRBJ1-2; perhaps TRBD1 as D (6 bases). V was shortened by 3 bases and J by 0 bases, with 14 bases between the two germline ends. The CDR3 has 16 residues. Germline V lookup: CDR1 LNHDA, CDR2 SQIVND (reference sequence).

The chain recombines TRBV6-5 with TRBJ2-7; D is undetermined. Germline CDR1 is MNHEY and CDR2 is SVGAGI. Trimming took off 0 bases at V and 2 bases at J, with 11 bases between the two ends. The CDR3 contains 15 residues. Here the CDR3 DNA reads TGTGCCAGCAGTTACTCTAGACAATCGCCCTACGAGCAGTACTTC. Its translation is CASSYSRQSPYEQYF.

The rearrangement joins TRBV7-2 to TRBJ2-1; D possibly corresponds to TRBD1 (5 bases). With 5 bases removed from V and 2 bases from J, the gap between germline ends came to 19 bases. This CDR3 is 17 amino acids long. Germline assignment: CDR1 SGHTA and CDR2 FQGNSA. The CDR3 loop reads CASSGNLGHSTYNEQFF. The CDR3 coding sequence is TGTGCCAGCAGCGGTAACTTAGGACATTCCACCTACAATGAGCAGTTCTTC.

This clone was seen once. The chain employs TRBV5-6 and TRBJ2-1, with TRBD1 matching 8 bases. CDR1 is SGHDT and CDR2 is YYEEEE in the germline V gene. This CDR3 is 14 amino acids long. After removal of 0 bases from V and 7 bases from J, the junction contained 3 bases not matched to a gene. Written as DNA, the CDR3 is TGTGCCAGCAGCTTGGTGGACAGGGCGAATGAGCAGTTCTTC. It is translated as CASSLVDRANEQFF.

The count of this clone is one. The chain has TRBV6-1 and TRBJ2-4; D perhaps matches TRBD1 (6 bases). This CDR3 has 14 amino acids. The ends were cut back, 8 bases at V and 6 bases at J, with 17 bases in the middle. CDR1 is MNHNS, CDR2 SASEGT, per germline. The CDR3 here is CASASRGFGNIQYF. As DNA, the CDR3 is TGTGCCAGCGCCTCCAGGGGTTTTGGAAACATTCAGTACTTC.

This sequence joins TRBV2 and TRBJ1-6; 10 positions match TRBD1. J lost 10 bases, V lost 6 bases, and 3 bases had no gene match. Germline CDR1 is SNHLY and CDR2 is FYNNEI. This CDR3 has 13 amino acids. This chain's CDR3 is CASRGTGDSPLHF. The CDR3 coding sequence is TGTGCCAGCAGGGGGACAGGGGACTCACCCCTCCACTTT.

The chain joins TRBV27 to TRBJ2-5; 13 positions match TRBD2. This CDR3 comprises 16 residues. Germline V gene lookup returns CDR1 MNHEY and CDR2 SMNVEV (reference sequence). Unmatched junction bases numbered 2, after V lost 4 bases and J lost 0 bases. The CDR3 DNA reads TGTGCCAGCAGTTCGGGGACTAGCGGGGACCAAGAGACCCAGTACTTC. It encodes CASSSGTSGDQETQYF.

This sequence joins TRBV29-1 and TRBJ2-3; 11 positions agree with TRBD2. The CDR3 is made up of 13 amino acids. The junction had 6 bases not matched to a gene; V was cut back by 7 bases and J by 6 bases. Per germline, CDR1 SQVTM and CDR2 ANQGSEA. The CDR3 bases are TGCAGCGGAGCACTAGCGGGGGAGGATACGCAGTATTTT. It encodes CSGALAGEDTQYF.

The chain couples TRBV5-1 to TRBJ1-2, with 9 bases that match TRBD1. Looked up from germline, CDR1 is SGHRS and CDR2 is YFSETQ. The V and J ends lost 3 bases and 7 bases, in that order; junction bases with no gene match: 10. The CDR3 extends over 15 amino acids. CDR3 protein: CASSWGQGMSGGYTF. The CDR3 bases are TGCGCCAGCAGCTGGGGACAGGGAATGTCAGGTGGCTACACCTTC.

The chain joins TRBV6-5 to TRBJ2-2, with TRBD2 as a possible D gene (6 bases). The length of the CDR3 is 14 residues. V was clipped by 2 bases and J by 9 bases, with 13 bases between them. The germline V gene encodes CDR1 MNHEY and CDR2 SVGAGI. CDR3 DNA: TGTGCCAGCAGTTACGGGGGGTACCACCGGGAGCTGTTTTTT. Translation gives CASSYGGYHRELFF.

The chain is built from TRBV6-6 and TRBJ2-7; possibly TRBD1 for D (6 bases). The germline V and J ends were trimmed by 6 bases and 0 bases, with 9 bases remaining between them. From germline, CDR1 is MNHNY and CDR2 SVGAGI (reference sequence). The CDR3 length is 13 residues. CDR3 region: CASSRDTSYEQYF. In DNA, the CDR3 is TGTGCCAGCAGCAGGGACACCTCCTACGAGCAGTACTTC.

This chain connects TRBV28 to TRBJ2-7; D ambiguous. The CDR3 has 14 amino acids. The germline V gene has CDR1 MDHEN and CDR2 SYDVKM. The ends were cut back, 2 bases at V and 3 bases at J, with 11 bases in the middle. The CDR3 loop reads CASSLSGRDYEQYF. CDR3 nucleotide sequence: TGTGCCAGCAGTTTAAGTGGTAGAGACTACGAGCAGTACTTC.

The chain is built from TRBV11-2 and TRBJ2-3; no clear D. The germline V gene has CDR1 SGHAT and CDR2 FQNNGV. The CDR3 has 13 residues. V lost 4 bases to trimming and J lost 0 bases, with 5 bases between them. The CDR3 DNA sequence: TGTGCCAGCAGCTCCTTCAGCACAGATACGCAGTATTTT. The encoded protein is CASSSFSTDTQYF. Filled out from reference TRBV11-2 and TRBJ2-3, the complete variable domain reads EAGVAQSPRYKIIEKRQSVAFWCNPISGHATLYWYQQILGQGPKLLIQFQNNGVVDDSQLPKDRFSAERLKGVDSTLKIQPAKLEDSAVYLCASSSFSTDTQYFGPGTRLTVL.

CDR3 residues: CASSFPADTQYF. The CDR3, as DNA: TGTGCCAGCAGCTTTCCCGCAGATACGCAGTATTTT. The J gene is TRBJ2-3, the V gene TRBV5-5; D is ambiguous. Germline lookup yields CDR1 SGHKS and CDR2 YYEKEE (reference sequence). This CDR3 has 12 residues. V lost 2 bases and J lost 4, with 5 bases in between.

This clone was seen a handful of times. This chain uses TRBV5-4 with TRBJ2-2; 7 nucleotides match TRBD1. Losses at the gene ends were 3 bases for V and 2 bases for J; bases not matched to a gene: 10. The germline CDR1 and CDR2 sequences are SGHNT and YYREEE (reference sequence). This CDR3 is 17 amino acids long. The CDR3 region has the DNA TGTGCCAGCAGCTCACCGGGTGGGACAGATAACACCGGGGAGCTGTTTTTT. Protein: CASSSPGGTDNTGELFF. The full variable domain, rest sourced from reference TRBV5-4 and TRBJ2-2, is ETGVTQSPTHLIKTRGQQVTLRCSSQSGHNTVSWYQQALGQGPQFIFQYYREEENGRGNFPPRFSGLQFPNYSSELNVNALELDDSALYLCASSSPGGTDNTGELFFGEGSRLTVL.

The V and J genes are TRBV4-1 and TRBJ2-7; 8 bases map to TRBD2. V lost 3 bases to trimming and J lost 5 bases; unmatched junction nucleotides: 9. This CDR3 is 15 amino acids long. In germline, CDR1 is MGHRA, CDR2 YSYEKL. In DNA form, the CDR3 reads TGCGCCAGCAGCCATGCACGCGGGGGGCTTGACGAGCAGTACTTC. Its protein product is CASSHARGGLDEQYF.

CDR3: CASSLAGVKDTQYF. The CDR3 DNA reads TGTGCCAGCAGTCTAGCGGGGGTAAAAGATACGCAGTATTTT. The chain links TRBV14 to TRBJ2-3; 10 nucleotides line up with TRBD2. The length of the CDR3 is 14 residues. V dropped 6 bases and J dropped 5; count of bases not matched to a gene: 5. Germline CDR1 and CDR2: SGHDN and FVKESK. Filled out from reference TRBV14 and TRBJ2-3, the complete variable domain reads EAGVTQFPSHSVIEKGQTVTLRCDPISGHDNLYWYRRVMGKEIKFLLHFVKESKQDESGMPNNRFLAERTGGTYSTLKVQPAELEDSGVYFCASSLAGVKDTQYFGPGTRLTVL.

The chain has TRBV5-4 and TRBJ2-5; 12 bases agree with TRBD2. Germline-derived CDR1 and CDR2 are SGHNT and YYREEE (reference sequence). The CDR3 consists of 18 residues. V was pared by 5 bases and J by 0 bases, with 11 bases of the junction left unmatched. This CDR3 is CASSFTSGGPWYQETQYF. The CDR3, as DNA: TGTGCCAGCAGTTTTACTAGCGGGGGGCCTTGGTACCAAGAGACCCAGTACTTC.

This clone was seen more than once but under ten times. The CDR3 here is CASSFRQANTGELFF. The CDR3 DNA reads TGTGCCAGCAGCTTTCGACAGGCGAACACCGGGGAGCTGTTTTTT. This chain links TRBV7-2 with TRBJ2-2; D possibly corresponds to TRBD1 (6 bases). Germline assignment: CDR1 SGHTA and CDR2 FQGNSA. This CDR3 comprises 15 residues. V lost 3 bases to trimming and J lost 0 bases, with 8 bases between them.

The CDR3 protein is CASSLVVGGETDTQYF. The CDR3 DNA sequence: TGTGCCAGCAGCTTAGTAGTGGGAGGGGAGACAGATACGCAGTATTTT. The chain joins TRBV7-8 to TRBJ2-3; TRBD2 aligns across 7 bases. Germline V gene data show CDR1 as SGHVS and CDR2 as FQNEAQ. This CDR3 has 16 amino acids. The ends lost 1 base at V and 3 bases at J; junction bases unmatched: 7.

The chain is built from TRBV14 and TRBJ2-7; D might be TRBD2 (6 bases). The CDR3 extends over 19 amino acids. Between the trimmed V and J ends, which lost 4 bases and 2 bases, there was a span of 27 bases. Looked up from germline, CDR1 is SGHDN and CDR2 is FVKESK. Here the CDR3 DNA reads TGTGCCAGCAGCCTTGATGCCCCTGTGGGGGGACGAAGTACCTACGAGCAGTACTTC. Protein sequence: CASSLDAPVGGRSTYEQYF.

A single count supports this clone. This chain joins TRBV14 and TRBJ2-3; TRBD2 matches 8 bases. The germline V gene encodes CDR1 SGHDN and CDR2 FVKESK. This CDR3 is built from 17 residues. The ends lost 0 bases at V and 1 base at J; junction bases unmatched: 6. CDR3 nucleotide sequence: TGTGCCAGCAGCCAAGATCCCCGTAGCGGGGGCACAGATACGCAGTATTTT. Residues: CASSQDPRSGGTDTQYF.

The rearrangement uses TRBV6-1 and TRBJ2-7, with D unresolved. The CDR3 length is 11 residues. Germline CDR1 and CDR2: MNHNS and SASEGT. Trimming shortened V by 7 bases and J by 4 bases, and 8 bases separated the two germline ends. CDR3 coding DNA: TGTGCCAGCACTTCCGTTTACGAGCAGTACTTC. The encoded protein is CASTSVYEQYF.

V usage is TRBV19 and J usage is TRBJ2-5; 7 bases map to TRBD1. The CDR3 covers 16 residues. V dropped 4 bases and J dropped 4; count of bases not matched to a gene: 12. The V gene's germline CDR1 is LNHDA and CDR2 SQIVND (reference sequence). The CDR3 loop is CASSTLSGTASETQYF. The CDR3 nucleotides read TGTGCCAGTAGTACCTTATCCGGGACAGCGTCAGAGACCCAGTACTTC.

On this clone: One junction end does not reproduce the germline sequence, and a read error may be involved. The chain joins TRBV7-9 to TRBJ2-3; a weak D match, TRBD2 (6 bases). The germline V gene encodes CDR1 SEHNR and CDR2 FQNEAQ (reference sequence). The CDR3 totals 17 residues. CDR3 DNA sequence: TGTTCCAGCAGCGCAACTCTAGGTCTAGCGATTAATCGCGCGCAGTATTTT. Translated: CSSSATLGLAINRAQYF.